This TCR beta chain was identified during a study of T cells expressing NK-cell markers. Overall study context: Sorted T-cell subsets CD3+CD56+NKG2C+, CD3+CD56+NKG2C- and CD3+CD56-NKG2C+ were TCR beta-sequenced. General observations from the study: These clonotypes also led the CD3+CD56-NKG2C+ fraction in a handful of donors. About 1.0-8% of CD8+ T cells in roughly six donors belonged to dominant NKG2C+ clonotypes.

5'RACE template switching with UMIs produced the TCR beta cDNA. After re-calling the 5' RACE reads, TCRdb lists one entry per CDR3 protein, DNA absent. This table lists fewer than 400,000 distinct CDR3 sequences. Germline V gene data show CDR1 as DFQATT and CDR2 as SNEGSKA (reference sequence). This CDR3 has 13 residues. Note on this clonotype: The target antigen is unknown.

V usage is TRBV20-1 and J usage is TRBJ2-1; the D call of TRBD1 rests on TCRdb alone, since no DNA is present to check it. The TCR was taken from a man aged 18-69 years in good health. The sequenced sample was blood T cells: a sorted CD56 or NKG2C T cell subset, CD4+ or CD8+ T cells, or bulk PBMC T cells (not recorded which). The CDR3 here is CSARPGVGNEQFF.